This record concerns one T cell receptor (beta chain) sequence. This sample stems from a study of blood T cell repertoires in COVID-19. For the study at large: Donors in the United States, Italy and Spain gave samples during acute or convalescent COVID-19.

Under the authors' procedure: Amplification of reference gene primers was used by the study to estimate nucleated cell counts. TCRdb keeps only in-frame clones here, not all; method: immunoSEQ multiplex PCR. V, J and clone size derive from that table, while D and trimming were established from the DNA sequence. The repertoire holds 150,000 to 160,000 clones, with approximately 90% as singletons. The J segment lost 2 bases and the V segment lost 4 bases, leaving 6 bases of the junction unmatched. Germline V gene data show CDR1 as MNHNS and CDR2 as SASEGT. The length of the CDR3 is 17 residues. The rearrangement uses TRBV6-1 and TRBJ2-3; 13 nucleotides agree with TRBD2. The TCR sequence derives from a woman in her thirties or forties with acute or convalescent COVID-19. Sequencing was done on a sample of peripheral blood. The CDR3 nucleotides are TGTGCCAGCAGTGGGGGGGGACTAGCGGGACACACAGATACGCAGTATTTT. Its protein is CASSGGGLAGHTDTQYF.